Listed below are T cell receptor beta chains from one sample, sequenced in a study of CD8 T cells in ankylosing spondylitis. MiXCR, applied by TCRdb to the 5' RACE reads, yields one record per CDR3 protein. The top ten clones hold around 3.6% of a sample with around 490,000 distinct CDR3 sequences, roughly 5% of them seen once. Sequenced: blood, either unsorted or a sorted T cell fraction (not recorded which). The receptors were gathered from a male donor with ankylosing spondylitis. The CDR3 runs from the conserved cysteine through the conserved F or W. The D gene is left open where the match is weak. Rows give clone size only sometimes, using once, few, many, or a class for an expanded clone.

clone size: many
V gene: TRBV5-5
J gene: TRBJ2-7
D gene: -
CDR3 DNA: TGTGCCAGCAGCTTGGTCGAGGGTTCCGAGCAGTACTTC
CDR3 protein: CASSLVEGSEQYF

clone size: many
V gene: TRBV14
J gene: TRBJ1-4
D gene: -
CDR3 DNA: TGTGCCAGCAGCCGAGATCTGAATGAAAAACTGTTTTTT
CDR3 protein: CASSRDLNEKLFF

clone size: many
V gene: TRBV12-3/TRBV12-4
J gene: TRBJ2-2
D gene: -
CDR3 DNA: TGTGCCAGCAGTCTCGGACCTTGGAGGGGGGAGCTGTTTTTT
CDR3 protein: CASSLGPWRGELFF

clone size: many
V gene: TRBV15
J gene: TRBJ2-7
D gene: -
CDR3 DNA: TGTGCCACCAGCAGAGCGACTTACTACGAGCAGTACTTC
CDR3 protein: CATSRATYYEQYF

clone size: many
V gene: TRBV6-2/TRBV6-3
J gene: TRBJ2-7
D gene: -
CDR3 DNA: TGTGCCAGCAGTTCTGGGTTCCGGTCCGACTCCTACGAGCAGTACTTC
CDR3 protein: CASSSGFRSDSYEQYF

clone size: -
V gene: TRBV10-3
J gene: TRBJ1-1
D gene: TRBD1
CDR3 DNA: TGTGCCATCAGTGACCCAGGGGGAATTGAAGCTTTCTTT
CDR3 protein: CAISDPGGIEAFF

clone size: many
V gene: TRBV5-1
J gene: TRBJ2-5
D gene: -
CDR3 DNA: TGCGCCAGCAGCTCGTCACAGGGTAGATACGAGACCCAGTACTTC
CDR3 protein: CASSSSQGRYETQYF

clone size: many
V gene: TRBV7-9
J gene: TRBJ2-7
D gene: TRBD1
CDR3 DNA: TGTGCCAGCAGCTTACCTTCGGGTAGGACAGGGTACGACGAGCAGTACTTC
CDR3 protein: CASSLPSGRTGYDEQYF

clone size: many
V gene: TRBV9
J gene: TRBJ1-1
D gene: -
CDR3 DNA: TGTGCCAGCAGCGTGGCACTGAACACTGAAGCTTTCTTT
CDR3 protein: CASSVALNTEAFF

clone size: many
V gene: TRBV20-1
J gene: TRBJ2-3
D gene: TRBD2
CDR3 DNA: TGCAGTGCTCTACGGACTAGCACCTACAGCACAGATACGCAGTATTTT
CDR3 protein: CSALRTSTYSTDTQYF

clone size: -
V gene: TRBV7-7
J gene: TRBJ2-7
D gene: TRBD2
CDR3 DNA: TGTGCTAGCGGGCTAGCGGGACGCTCCTACGAGCAGTACTTC
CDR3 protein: CASGLAGRSYEQYF

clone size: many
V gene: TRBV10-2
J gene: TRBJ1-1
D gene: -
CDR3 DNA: TGCGCCAGCAGTGCCAGGTCGGACACTGAAGCTTTCTTT
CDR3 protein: CASSARSDTEAFF

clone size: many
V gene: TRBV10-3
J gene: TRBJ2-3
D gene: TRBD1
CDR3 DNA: TGTGCCATCAGTCAGGGACAGGGGGAATCAGATACGCAGTATTTT
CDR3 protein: CAISQGQGESDTQYF

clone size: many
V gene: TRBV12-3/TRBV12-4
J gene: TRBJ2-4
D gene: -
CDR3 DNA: TGTGCCAGCAGTATAACTAGCAGACCCGGCATTCAGTACTTC
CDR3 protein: CASSITSRPGIQYF

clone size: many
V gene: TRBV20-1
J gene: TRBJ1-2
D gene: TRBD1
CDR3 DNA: TGCAGTGCTAGGGGGGACAGGGAGGCCTACACCTTC
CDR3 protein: CSARGDREAYTF

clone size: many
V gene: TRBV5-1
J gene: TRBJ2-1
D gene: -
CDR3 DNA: TGCGCCAGCAGCTTGGGTGGAGGGCCTGGGATCGGCAATGAGCAGTTCTTC
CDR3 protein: CASSLGGGPGIGNEQFF

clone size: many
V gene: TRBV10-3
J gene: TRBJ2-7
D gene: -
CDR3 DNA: TGTGCCACCGATTGGGGGGGGCCCCCTCAAGGGCAGTACTTC
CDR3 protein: CATDWGGPPQGQYF

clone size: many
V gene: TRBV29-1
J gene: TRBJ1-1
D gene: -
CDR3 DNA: TGCAGCGTTGGATTTTTTTTGAACACTGAAGCTTTCTTT
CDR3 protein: CSVGFFLNTEAFF

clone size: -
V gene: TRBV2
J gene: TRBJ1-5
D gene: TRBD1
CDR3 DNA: TGTGCCAGCAGTGGGGGACAGGGGAGACAGCCCCAGCATTTT
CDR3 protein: CASSGGQGRQPQHF

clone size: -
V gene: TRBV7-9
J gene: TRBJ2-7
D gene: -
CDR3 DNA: TGTGCCAGCAGCTCGTCGACAGGAACATACATCTACGAGCAGTACTTC
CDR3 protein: CASSSSTGTYIYEQYF

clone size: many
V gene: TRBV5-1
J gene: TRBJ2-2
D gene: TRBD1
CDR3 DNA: TGCGCCAGCAAACCCGGGACAGATCTCACCGGGGAGCTGTTTTTT
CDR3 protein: CASKPGTDLTGELFF

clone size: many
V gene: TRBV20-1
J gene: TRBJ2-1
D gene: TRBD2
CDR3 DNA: TGCAGTGCTAGGAGGACTAGCGGGAGGAATGAGCAGTTCTTC
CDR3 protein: CSARRTSGRNEQFF

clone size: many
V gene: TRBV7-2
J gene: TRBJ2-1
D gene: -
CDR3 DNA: TGCGCCAGCAGCTTGGGGGGAGGCCCCTACAATGAGCAGTTCTTC
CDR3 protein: CASSLGGGPYNEQFF

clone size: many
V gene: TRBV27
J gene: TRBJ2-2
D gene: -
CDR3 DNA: TGTGCCAGCAGTCCGATAGACAGGCTTCGCGGCACCGGGGAGCTGTTTTTT
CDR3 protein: CASSPIDRLRGTGELFF

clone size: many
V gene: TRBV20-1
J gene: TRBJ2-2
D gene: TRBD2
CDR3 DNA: TGCAGTGCTAGGGGGGACTATAACACCGGGGAGCTGTTTTTT
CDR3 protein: CSARGDYNTGELFF

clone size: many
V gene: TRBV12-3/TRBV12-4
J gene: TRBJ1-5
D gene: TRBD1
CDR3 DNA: TGTGCCAGCAGTAAGGGACAGAAAAATCAGCCCCAGCATTTT
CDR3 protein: CASSKGQKNQPQHF

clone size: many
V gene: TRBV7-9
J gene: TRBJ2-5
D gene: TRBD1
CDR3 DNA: TGTGCCAGCAGCTTGACAGGGATGGAGACCCAGTACTTC
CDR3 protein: CASSLTGMETQYF

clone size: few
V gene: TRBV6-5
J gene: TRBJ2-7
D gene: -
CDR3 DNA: TGTGCCAGCAGTTACCGTGGCTTTGCCTCCTACGAGCAGTACTTC
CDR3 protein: CASSYRGFASYEQYF

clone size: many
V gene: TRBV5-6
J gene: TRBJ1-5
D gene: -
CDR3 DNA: TGTGCCAGCAGCTTACAGGGTTTGCGCAATCAGCCCCAGCATTTT
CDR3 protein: CASSLQGLRNQPQHF

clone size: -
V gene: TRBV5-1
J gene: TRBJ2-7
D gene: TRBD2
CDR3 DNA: TGCGCCAGCAGCCCGAGTAGGGAGGGTTACGAGCAGTACTTC
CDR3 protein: CASSPSREGYEQYF

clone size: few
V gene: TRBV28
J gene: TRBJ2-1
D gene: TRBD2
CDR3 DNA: TGTGCCAGCAGTCTCCAGCGGGGGATTGTATACAATGAGCAGTTCTTC
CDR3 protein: CASSLQRGIVYNEQFF

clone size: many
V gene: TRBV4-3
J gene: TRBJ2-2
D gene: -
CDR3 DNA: TGCGCCAGCAGCCAAGGTCTCGGGGGAGGCACCGGGGAGCTGTTTTTT
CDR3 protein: CASSQGLGGGTGELFF

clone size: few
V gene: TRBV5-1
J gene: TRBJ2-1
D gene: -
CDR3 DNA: TGCGCCAGCAGCTCGCGGTGGGGGAATGAGCAGTTCTTC
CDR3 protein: CASSSRWGNEQFF

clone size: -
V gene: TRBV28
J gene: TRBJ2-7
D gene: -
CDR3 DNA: TGTGCCAGCAGTTTCTCTCCCGGGACGGGGTCCTACGAGCAGTACTTC
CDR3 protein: CASSFSPGTGSYEQYF

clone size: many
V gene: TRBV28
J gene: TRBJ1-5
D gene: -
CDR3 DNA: TGTGCCAGCAGGGACTGGACAGTCTATAGCAATCAGCCCCAGCATTTT
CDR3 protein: CASRDWTVYSNQPQHF

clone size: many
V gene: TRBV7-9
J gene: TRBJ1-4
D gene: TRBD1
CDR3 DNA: TGTGCCAGCAGCCCTCAGGGGGGCAGTGAAAAACTGTTTTTT
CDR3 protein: CASSPQGGSEKLFF

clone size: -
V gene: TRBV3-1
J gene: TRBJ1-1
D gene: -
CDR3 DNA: TGTGCCAGCAGCCAATCCCTGGAGGGCGCAGCTTTCTTT
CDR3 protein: CASSQSLEGAAFF

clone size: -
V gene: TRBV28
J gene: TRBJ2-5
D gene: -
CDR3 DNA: TGTGCCAGCAGTTTAGCCGGTCCGGGGACCCAGTACTTC
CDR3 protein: CASSLAGPGTQYF

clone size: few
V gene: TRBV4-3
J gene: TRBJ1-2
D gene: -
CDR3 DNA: TGCGCCAGCAGCCAAGATTCAGGGACACCCTATGGCTACACCTTC
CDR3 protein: CASSQDSGTPYGYTF

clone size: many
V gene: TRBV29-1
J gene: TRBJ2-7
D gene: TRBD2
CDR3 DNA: TGCAGCGTCTCCGGGACTAGCGGGGAATCCTACGAGCAGTACTTC
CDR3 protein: CSVSGTSGESYEQYF

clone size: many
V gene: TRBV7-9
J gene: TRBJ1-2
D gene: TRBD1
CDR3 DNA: TGTGCCAGCAGCTCGGACAGGGTAGGGTCAATCGGCTACACCTTC
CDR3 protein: CASSSDRVGSIGYTF

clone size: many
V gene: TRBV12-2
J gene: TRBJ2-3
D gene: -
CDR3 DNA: TGTGCAAGTCGCACCCGGGGCAGGCACACAGATACGCAGTATTTT
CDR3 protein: CASRTRGRHTDTQYF

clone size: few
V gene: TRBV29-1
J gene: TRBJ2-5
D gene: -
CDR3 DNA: TGCAGCGGAAAGAGGGACAACCTAAAAGAGACCCAGTACTTC
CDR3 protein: CSGKRDNLKETQYF

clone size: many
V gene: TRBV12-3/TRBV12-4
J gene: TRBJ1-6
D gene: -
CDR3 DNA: TGTGCCAGCAGTTTACCCAGGGTAGGGTCACCCCTCCACTTT
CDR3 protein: CASSLPRVGSPLHF

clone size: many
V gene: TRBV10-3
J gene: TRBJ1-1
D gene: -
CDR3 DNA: TGTGCCACCAATTCCCGGGACACCAACACTGAAGCTTTCTTT
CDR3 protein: CATNSRDTNTEAFF

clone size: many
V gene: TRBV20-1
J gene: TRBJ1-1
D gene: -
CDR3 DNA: TGCAGTGCCCCGCGGGCTAACACTGAAGCTTTCTTT
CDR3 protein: CSAPRANTEAFF